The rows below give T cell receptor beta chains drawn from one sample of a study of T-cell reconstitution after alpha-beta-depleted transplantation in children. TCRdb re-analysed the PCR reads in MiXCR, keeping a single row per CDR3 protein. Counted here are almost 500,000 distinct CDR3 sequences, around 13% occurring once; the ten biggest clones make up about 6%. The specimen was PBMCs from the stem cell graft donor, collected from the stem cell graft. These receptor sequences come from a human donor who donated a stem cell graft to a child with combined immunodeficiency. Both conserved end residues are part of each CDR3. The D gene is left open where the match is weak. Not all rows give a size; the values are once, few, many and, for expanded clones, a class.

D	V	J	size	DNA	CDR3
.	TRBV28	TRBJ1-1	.	TGTGCCAGCACCCCGACAGCTTCAGTCGTTGTGTCTGAAGCTTTCTTT	CASTPTASVVVSEAFF
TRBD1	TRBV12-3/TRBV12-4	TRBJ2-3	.	TGTGCCACTCTGGGACAGGGGATCACAGATACGCAGTATTTT	CATLGQGITDTQYF
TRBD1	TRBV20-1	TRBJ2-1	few	TGCAGTGCTCCCGGGACAGGCAATGAGCAGTTCTTC	CSAPGTGNEQFF
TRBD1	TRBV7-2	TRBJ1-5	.	TGTGCCAGCAGCCGGACCGGGACAGGGCTACAGCCCCAGCATTTT	CASSRTGTGLQPQHF
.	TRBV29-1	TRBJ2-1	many	TGCAGCGTTGACCAGGGGGGCTCCTACAATGAGCAGTTCTTC	CSVDQGGSYNEQFF
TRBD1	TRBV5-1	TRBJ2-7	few	TGCGCCAGCAGCCCGGGACAGGCCCCTGAGCAGTACTTC	CASSPGQAPEQYF
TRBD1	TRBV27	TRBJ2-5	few	TGTGCCAGCAGTGCCGGGACAGGGGGCCGTGAGACCCAGTACTTC	CASSAGTGGRETQYF
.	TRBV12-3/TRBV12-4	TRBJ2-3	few	TGTGCCAGCAGTTTTGGTAGGGACTCAGATACGCAGTATTTT	CASSFGRDSDTQYF
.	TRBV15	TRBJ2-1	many	TGTGCCACCACACCAGGACTGAGTGAGCAGTTCTTC	CATTPGLSEQFF
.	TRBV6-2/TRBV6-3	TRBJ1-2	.	TGTGCCAGCAGACCCCGAACGACGGACTATGGCTACACCTTC	CASRPRTTDYGYTF
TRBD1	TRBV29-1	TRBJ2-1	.	TGCAGCGTTTTAAGGGGGCTTAATGAGCAGTTCTTC	CSVLRGLNEQFF
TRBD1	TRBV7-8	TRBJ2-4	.	TGTGCCAGCAGCTTGGGGCCGGGGACAGGGATCAACATTCAGTACTTC	CASSLGPGTGINIQYF
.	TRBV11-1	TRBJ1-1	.	TGTGCCAGCAGCCCCGGGGATGCAGATAAATACACTGAAGCTTTCTTT	CASSPGDADKYTEAFF
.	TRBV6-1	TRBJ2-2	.	TGTGCCAGCACCCACGGGGTCCTCGGGGAGCTGTTTTTT	CASTHGVLGELFF
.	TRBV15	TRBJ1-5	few	TGTGCCACCAGCAGGGCGACGGTTATTCAGCCCCAGCATTTT	CATSRATVIQPQHF
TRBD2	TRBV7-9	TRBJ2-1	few	TGTGCCAGCAGCTGGAGCGGGAGGTGGAATGAGCAGTTCTTC	CASSWSGRWNEQFF